The 21 T cell receptor beta chains given below trace back to one sample, sequenced in a study of regulatory T cells in long-lasting Graves disease. Regarding time point: persistent/refractory GD, antithyroid drugs over 5 years with positive TRAb. Generation of the TCR library employed RNA extracted from PBMCs. Libraries of TCR beta came from iRepertoire HTBI primers plus Arm-PCR of CDR3 regions. TCRdb re-analysed the multiplex PCR reads in MiXCR, keeping a single row per CDR3 protein. Of roughly 490,000 distinct CDR3 sequences listed, less than 25% are singletons. The sample consisted of peripheral blood mononuclear cells (PBMCs), taken when the disease was refractory, from a patient treated with antithyroid drugs. Receptors were obtained from a female donor with Graves disease.

This chain joins TRBV28 and TRBJ2-7, with a tentative D call TRBD1 (5 bases). V lost 2 bases to trimming and J lost 7 bases, with 12 bases between them. Per the germline V gene, CDR1 is MDHEN and CDR2 is SYDVKM. This CDR3 has 13 residues. The CDR3 DNA reads as TGTGCCAGCAGTTTACTAGGGGCCGGGGAGCAGTACTTC. It encodes CASSLLGAGEQYF.

In its sample, this clonotype was seen many times. The chain is built from TRBV20-1 and TRBJ1-2; D remains ambiguous. Germline V lookup: CDR1 DFQATT, CDR2 SNEGSKA (reference sequence). V was trimmed by 2 bases and J by 2 bases, leaving 9 bases between them. This CDR3 has 13 residues. CDR3 loop: CSARFRENYGYTF. Here the CDR3 DNA reads TGCAGTGCTAGATTCCGGGAGAACTATGGCTACACCTTC.

In this sample, this clonotype turned up a few times. This chain uses TRBV25-1 with TRBJ1-2; no clear D. The ends were cut back, 5 bases at V and 3 bases at J, with 7 bases in the middle. The germline CDR1 and CDR2 sequences are MGHDK and SYGVNS. This CDR3 spans 12 amino acids. CDR3 protein: CASSPAHYGYTF. For the CDR3, the DNA is TGTGCCAGCAGTCCGGCCCACTATGGCTACACCTTC.

This clonotype has just a few counts. This rearrangement joins TRBV9 to TRBJ1-1; weak D call: TRBD1 (5 bases). Germline CDR1 reads SGDLS; CDR2 reads YYNGEE. This CDR3 is 15 amino acids long. Trimming cost V 0 bases and J 7 bases, with 16 bases left between them. For the CDR3, the DNA is TGTGCCAGCAGCGTAGGACATATAGGGACCGGTGAAGCTTTCTTT. This codes for CASSVGHIGTGEAFF.

In this sample, this clonotype turned up many times. This chain connects TRBV11-3 to TRBJ2-2; D may correspond to TRBD1 or TRBD2 (5 bases each). Germline V gene data show CDR1 as SGHNT and CDR2 as YENEEA. The CDR3 covers 15 residues. The V and J ends lost 5 bases and 6 bases respectively, with 16 bases between them. The CDR3 sequence is CASSPGLPGAGELFF. The CDR3 bases are TGTGCCAGCAGCCCGGGGCTACCTGGGGCCGGGGAGCTGTTTTTT. Based on the CDR3 plus reference TRBV11-3 and TRBJ2-2, the full variable domain is EAGVVQSPRYKIIEKKQPVAFWCNPISGHNTLYWYLQNLGQGPELLIRYENEEAVDDSQLPKDRFSAERLKGVDSTLKIQPAELGDSAVYLCASSPGLPGAGELFFGEGSRLTVL.

Regarding this clonotype: Likely a read error: the CDR3 ends without its conserved phenylalanine or tryptophan. The chain couples TRBV20-1 to TRBJ1-6; 7 positions match TRBD1. In germline, CDR1 is DFQATT, CDR2 SNEGSKA (reference sequence). V trimming: 0 bases; J trimming: 7 bases; junction bases outside the gene matches: 3. The CDR3 extends over 14 amino acids. CDR3 residues: CSARENRGNSPLHL. As DNA, the CDR3 is TGCAGTGCTAGAGAGAACAGGGGCAATTCACCCCTCCACCTT.

Notes on this clonotype: The conserved phenylalanine or tryptophan normally closing the CDR3 is absent here, so this likely arose from a read error. The V and J genes are TRBV12-3 or TRBV12-4 and TRBJ1-2; unclear D gene. CDR3 length: 12 amino acids. V lost 8 bases and J lost 5, with 12 bases in between. In nucleotides, the CDR3 is TGTGCCAGCGGTAGCTTGGGGTATGGCTACACCCTC. This codes for CASGSLGYGYTL.

This clonotype was observed a few times. The V call is TRBV20-1, the J call TRBJ2-7; 8 nucleotides match TRBD1. This CDR3 spans 13 amino acids. With V trimmed by 4 bases and J by 6 bases, 8 bases remained unmatched. Germline lookup yields CDR1 DFQATT and CDR2 SNEGSKA (reference sequence). The CDR3 loop is CSATGTGRGEQYF. CDR3 DNA sequence: TGCAGTGCTACCGGGACAGGTAGAGGCGAGCAGTACTTC.

This clonotype was recorded a few times. This chain links TRBV7-2 with TRBJ2-2, with D uncertain. This CDR3 has 15 residues. Germline-derived CDR1 and CDR2 are SGHTA and FQGNSA. The V gene lost 3 bases and the J gene lost 2 bases, with 10 bases spanning the gap. CDR3 nucleotide sequence: TGTGCCAGCAGCTTCTTCGGCCTAAACACCGGGGAGCTGTTTTTT. Its protein product is CASSFFGLNTGELFF.

This clonotype came up many times. This chain connects TRBV6-2 or TRBV6-3 to TRBJ1-1, with D hard to call. The CDR3 extends over 15 amino acids. CDR1 and CDR2 (germline): MNHEY, SVGEGT. V lost 6 bases and J lost 1, with 15 bases in between. CDR3 nucleotide sequence: TGTGCCAGCAGATATCCGGCCGCAGGGAACACTGAAGCTTTCTTT. Encoded protein: CASRYPAAGNTEAFF.

This rearrangement joins TRBV15 to TRBJ2-2, with D tentatively TRBD1 (5 bases). Trimming took off 0 bases at V and 5 bases at J, with 16 bases between the two ends. The CDR3 totals 17 residues. From germline, CDR1 is LNHNV and CDR2 YYDKDF (reference sequence). DNA for the CDR3: TGTGCCACCAGCAGAGATTGGGGCAGGGCGATGACCGGGGAGCTGTTTTTT. Protein: CATSRDWGRAMTGELFF.

This CDR3 is CSVGFRGGDRAAFF. The DNA of the CDR3 is TGCAGCGTGGGATTCCGAGGGGGAGACAGGGCAGCTTTCTTT. This chain links TRBV29-1 with TRBJ1-1, with 7 nucleotides matching TRBD1. The germline V gene has CDR1 SQVTM and CDR2 ANQGSEA. The CDR3 has 14 residues. V lost 6 bases and J lost 10; bases outside the gene matches: 17. The complete variable domain, with remaining parts taken from reference TRBV29-1 and TRBJ1-1, reads SAVISQKPSRDICQRGTSLTIQCQVDSQVTMMFWYRQQPGQSLTLIATANQGSEATYESGFVIDKFPISRPNLTFSTLTVSNMSPEDSSIYLCSVGFRGGDRAAFFGQGTRLTVV.

This clonotype has a count of ten or more. This rearrangement joins TRBV28 to TRBJ2-7; D call uncertain. The CDR3 spans 12 residues. CDR1 is MDHEN, CDR2 SYDVKM, per germline. V dropped 3 bases and J dropped 3 bases, with 6 bases sitting between them. The CDR3 spells CASSLEFYEQYF. CDR3 coding DNA: TGTGCCAGCAGTTTGGAGTTCTACGAGCAGTACTTC.

At least ten counts were recorded for this clonotype. The genes are TRBV6-1 and TRBJ2-7; 8 bases map to TRBD1. Germline-derived CDR1 and CDR2 are MNHNS and SASEGT. V dropped 6 bases and J dropped 6; count of bases not matched to a gene: 13. This CDR3 is 15 amino acids long. CDR3 nucleotide sequence: TGTGCCAGCAGCGGTCGGACAGGGAGTTTCGGCGAGCAGTACTTC. Protein product: CASSGRTGSFGEQYF.

This clonotype came up many times. This chain uses TRBV15 with TRBJ1-1, with no clear D. V was shortened by 0 bases and J by 4 bases, with 12 bases between the two germline ends. This CDR3 is built from 15 residues. Per the germline V gene, CDR1 is LNHNV and CDR2 is YYDKDF (reference sequence). CDR3 in amino acids: CATSRDPRLGTEAFF. CDR3 bases: TGTGCCACCAGCAGAGATCCGAGGTTAGGCACTGAAGCTTTCTTT.

The V gene is TRBV19, the J gene TRBJ2-7, with D hard to call. There are 18 residues in the CDR3. The germline gives CDR1 LNHDA, CDR2 SQIVND (reference sequence). V lost 6 bases to trimming and J lost 2 bases, with 26 bases between them. The CDR3 DNA is TGTGCCAGTAGCCATAGGAATGAACACGGATACCGGCCCTACGAGCAGTACTTC. Amino acid sequence: CASSHRNEHGYRPYEQYF.

This clonotype has ten or more counts. J is TRBJ1-5 and V is TRBV19, with a possible D match to TRBD1 (5 bases). The CDR3 totals 13 residues. V was cut by 7 bases and J by 7 bases, with 14 bases left in between. The germline gives CDR1 LNHDA, CDR2 SQIVND (reference sequence). This CDR3 is CASTAVGGQPQHF. Written as DNA, the CDR3 is TGTGCCAGTACCGCAGTCGGGGGGCAGCCCCAGCATTTT.

This clonotype appeared many times. The rearrangement uses TRBV7-8 and TRBJ1-2; D may be TRBD1 (6 bases). The CDR3 consists of 13 residues. Trimming took off 6 bases at V and 5 bases at J, with 13 bases between the two ends. Germline V lookup: CDR1 SGHVS, CDR2 FQNEAQ. CDR3 nucleotide sequence: TGTGCCAGCAGTTCAGGGACACTTTATGGCTACACCTTC. The encoded protein is CASSSGTLYGYTF.

The sample holds many counts of this clonotype. This sequence joins TRBV6-1 and TRBJ1-1; D gene uncertain. The V end was cut by 10 bases, the J end by 4 bases, with 13 bases between. Germline CDR1 reads MNHNS; CDR2 reads SASEGT. The CDR3 runs 12 residues. This chain's CDR3 is CATRGSGTEAFF. In DNA form, the CDR3 reads TGTGCCACTCGGGGATCGGGCACTGAAGCTTTCTTT.

This clonotype has a handful of counts. This chain uses TRBV5-1 with TRBJ2-5; 8 positions agree with TRBD1. Germline CDR1 SGHRS, CDR2 YFSETQ. The CDR3 is made up of 15 amino acids. V trimming: 3 bases; J trimming: 2 bases; junction bases outside the gene matches: 6. The CDR3 reads CASSSTGAVQETQYF. CDR3 in DNA: TGCGCCAGCAGCTCGACAGGGGCCGTTCAAGAGACCCAGTACTTC.

The CDR3 DNA follows: TGTGCCAGTAGTATACGACTAGCGGGTTACAATGAGCAGTTCTTC. Translation: CASSIRLAGYNEQFF. The genes are TRBV19 and TRBJ2-1, with 10 bases aligning to TRBD2. Germline V gene data show CDR1 as LNHDA and CDR2 as SQIVND (reference sequence). Trimming cost V 2 bases and J 4 bases; bases outside gene matches: 2. The CDR3 totals 15 residues.